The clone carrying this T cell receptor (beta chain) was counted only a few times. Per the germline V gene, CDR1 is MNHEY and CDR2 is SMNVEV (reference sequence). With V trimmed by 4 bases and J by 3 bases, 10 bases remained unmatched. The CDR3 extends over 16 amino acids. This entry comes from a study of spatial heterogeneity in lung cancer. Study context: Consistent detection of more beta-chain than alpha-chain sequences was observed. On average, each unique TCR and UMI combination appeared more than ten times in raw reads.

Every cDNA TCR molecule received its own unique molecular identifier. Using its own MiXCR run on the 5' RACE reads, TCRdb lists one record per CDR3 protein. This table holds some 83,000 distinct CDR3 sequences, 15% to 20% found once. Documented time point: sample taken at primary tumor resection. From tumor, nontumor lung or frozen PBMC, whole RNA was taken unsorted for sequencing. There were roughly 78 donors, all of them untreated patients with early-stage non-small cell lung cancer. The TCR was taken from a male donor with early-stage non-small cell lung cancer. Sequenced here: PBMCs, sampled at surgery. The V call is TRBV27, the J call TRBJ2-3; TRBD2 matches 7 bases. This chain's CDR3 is CASSSKGLDGTDTQYF. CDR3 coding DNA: TGTGCCAGCAGTTCGAAAGGACTAGATGGGACAGATACGCAGTATTTT.